This T cell receptor beta chain originates from a study of breast tumors, draining lymph nodes, adjacent tissues. TCRdb itself ran the multiplex PCR reads through MiXCR, one entry per CDR3 protein. Of fewer than 15,000 distinct CDR3 sequences listed, 62% are singletons. V gave up 5 bases and J gave up 6 bases; unmatched junction bases: 6. The CDR3 extends over 14 amino acids. Germline assignment: CDR1 SGHAT and CDR2 FQNNGV. Material: tumor-adjacent breast tissue. This sequence originates from a female donor with breast cancer. Some clones in this sample may be carry-over from other donors' samples. The chain carries TRBV11-2 and TRBJ1-2, with TRBD1 identical over 10 bases. CDR3 sequence: CASSRTGTGDGYTF. CDR3 coding DNA: TGTGCCAGCAGCCGAACCGGGACAGGGGATGGCTACACCTTC.